One and the same sample provided the 17 T cell receptor beta chains below, sequenced in a study of blood T cells in healthy people across ages. The use of a sample-barcoded 5' primer and a J-beta primer mix characterized a second PCR of roughly 7 to 12 cycles. Each CDR3 protein gets one entry after TCRdb re-called the 5' RACE reads with MiXCR. Altogether under 850,000 distinct CDR3 sequences are present, about 37% being singletons, with the ten largest covering roughly 13%. Sequenced input: blood. The receptors originated from a man aged 18 to 29 in good health.

This chain uses TRBV6-5 with TRBJ2-7, with 9 bases fitting TRBD2. J was trimmed by 3 bases and V by 5 bases; bases with no gene match: 11. Germline loops: CDR1 MNHEY, CDR2 SVGAGI. CDR3 size: 16 residues. CDR3 DNA: TGTGCCAGCAGTCCCTTGGCGGGGGGGAATGTCTACGAGCAGTACTTC. It is translated as CASSPLAGGNVYEQYF.

This chain joins TRBV5-8 and TRBJ2-3; no firm D call. Trimming left V 1 base short and J 4 bases short, with 10 bases between. The germline V gene has CDR1 SGHTS and CDR2 YDEGEE. CDR3 length: 14 amino acids. CDR3 residues: CASSLKRVADTQYF. The CDR3 DNA follows: TGTGCCAGCAGCTTGAAACGCGTGGCAGATACGCAGTATTTT.

This clonotype was seen only a few times. The chain couples TRBV4-3 to TRBJ2-3, with 9 bases fitting TRBD2. V lost 0 bases and J lost 6; bases outside the gene matches: 7. CDR1 is LGHNA and CDR2 is YSLEER in the germline V gene. The length of the CDR3 is 16 residues. The CDR3 coding sequence is TGCGCCAGCAGCCAAGATTCAGCGGGGGGCCGGGATACGCAGTATTTT. Encoded protein: CASSQDSAGGRDTQYF.

This chain links TRBV20-1 with TRBJ2-1; D gene ambiguous. The CDR3 runs 13 residues. CDR1 and CDR2 (germline): DFQATT, SNEGSKA (reference sequence). V lost 3 bases to trimming and J lost 5 bases, with 11 bases between them. The CDR3 DNA sequence: TGCAGTGCTAGGGGGTCAGCTGACAATGAGCAGTTCTTC. It yields the protein CSARGSADNEQFF.

Comment on this clonotype: A read error may explain this, as a much larger clone is one base away. The DNA is left out, because the CDR3 cannot be placed on it with certainty; the CDR3 is given as TCRdb lists it. V gene TRBV4-2 combines with J gene TRBJ2-1; TRBD1 is the table's D call and was not checked against the DNA. Germline CDR1 LGHNA, CDR2 YNFKEQ. Both ends counted, the CDR3 spans 12 residues. CDR3 residues: CAGSPSGQGQFF.

This rearrangement joins TRBV12-3 or TRBV12-4 to TRBJ2-2, with D perhaps TRBD1 (6 bases). The CDR3 consists of 15 residues. The V and J ends lost 5 bases and 4 bases respectively, with 14 bases between them. This CDR3 is CASSTMGASTGELFF. The CDR3 nucleotides read TGTGCCAGCAGTACGATGGGGGCGAGCACCGGGGAGCTGTTTTTT.

The J gene is TRBJ1-4, the V gene TRBV25-1; D not certain. The V end was cut by 3 bases, the J end by 5 bases, with 10 bases between. This CDR3 has 14 residues. Germline V gene data show CDR1 as MGHDK and CDR2 as SYGVNS. DNA for the CDR3: TGTGCCAGCAGTGACCGCATACTAAATGAAAAACTGTTTTTT. It codes for CASSDRILNEKLFF.

Turning to this clonotype: At one of its ends the junction is not consistent with the germline gene, which may arise from a read error. The genes are TRBV12-3 or TRBV12-4 and TRBJ1-2; D is perhaps TRBD1 (5 bases). The CDR3 is 14 residues long. The CDR3 here is CASSLGGVGYGHTF. The CDR3 DNA is TGTGCCAGCAGTTTAGGGGGGGTCGGCTATGGCCACACCTTC.

Only a few counts were recorded for this clonotype. The chain joins TRBV11-1 to TRBJ2-1; TRBD2 might be the D (5 bases). V lost 4 bases to trimming and J lost 4 bases, with 14 bases between them. The CDR3 extends over 15 amino acids. The germline CDR1 and CDR2 sequences are SGHAT and FQDESV (reference sequence). The DNA for the CDR3 is TGTGCCAGCAGCTCAGACGGGGAGTTGTACAATGAGCAGTTCTTC. Translating gives CASSSDGELYNEQFF.

J is TRBJ2-1 and V is TRBV20-1, with TRBD2 matching over 12 bases. Trimming took 5 bases from V and 8 from J; bases not matched to a gene: 13. The CDR3 covers 16 residues. The germline CDR1 and CDR2 sequences are DFQATT and SNEGSKA (reference sequence). As DNA, the CDR3 is TGCAGTGCTTTAAATCTAGCGGGGGGGCCTCCGGATGAGCAGTTCTTC. This gives the protein CSALNLAGGPPDEQFF.

This clonotype has only one observation. This chain connects TRBV5-6 to TRBJ1-4; D gene ambiguous. Trimming removed 0 bases at V and 7 bases at J, with 16 bases between. This CDR3 has 16 amino acids. Germline CDR1 SGHDT, CDR2 YYEEEE. The DNA of the CDR3 is TGTGCCAGCAGCTTGGAAGTTGGCCCCACGGGTGAAAAACTGTTTTTT. This codes for CASSLEVGPTGEKLFF.

Many counts were recorded for this clonotype. The J gene is TRBJ2-5, the V gene TRBV7-2, with D possibly TRBD2 on 6 matching bases. The germline gives CDR1 SGHTA, CDR2 FQGNSA. The CDR3 is 14 residues long. V lost 5 bases and J lost 7, with 17 bases in between. This chain's CDR3 is CASSLSGSPRTQYF. The DNA for the CDR3 is TGTGCCAGCAGCCTTAGCGGATCACCCCGGACCCAGTACTTC.

There are many counts of this clonotype. The chain combines TRBV6-6 with TRBJ2-7; 7 nucleotides agree with TRBD1. Germline V CDR1 and CDR2: MNHNY, SVGAGI (reference sequence). The CDR3 totals 14 residues. Germline trimming cut 5 bases from V and 2 bases from J; bases unmatched to any gene: 6. CDR3 sequence (DNA): TGTGCCAGCAGTACAGGGGACGGTGCCTACGAGCAGTACTTC. It yields the protein CASSTGDGAYEQYF.

Regarding this clonotype: A much larger clone lies a single base off, so this may be a read error. This chain connects TRBV12-3 or TRBV12-4 to TRBJ2-7, with a possible D match to TRBD1 (5 bases). With 3 bases removed from V and 5 bases from J, the gap between germline ends came to 14 bases. The CDR3 consists of 14 residues. The CDR3 nucleotides read TGTGCCAGCAGTTTCCTGGCAGGGCAAAACGAGCAGTACTTC. Translated, it gives CASSFLAGQNEQYF.

V usage is TRBV28 and J usage is TRBJ1-2, with 11 bases identical to TRBD1. The V gene end was trimmed by 2 bases and the J gene end by 6 bases; junction bases not matched to a gene: 8. Germline CDR1 and CDR2: MDHEN and SYDVKM. CDR3 length: 16 amino acids. The CDR3: CASSLAGTGGSNGYTF. DNA of the CDR3: TGTGCCAGCAGTTTAGCCGGGACAGGGGGATCAAATGGCTACACCTTC.

This clonotype was seen only a few times. V is TRBV5-1 and J is TRBJ1-1; 8 bases are a match to TRBD1. The junction had 19 bases not matched to a gene; V was cut back by 2 bases and J by 4 bases. Germline lookup yields CDR1 SGHRS and CDR2 YFSETQ. The CDR3 has 19 amino acids. CDR3 amino acids: CASSFKQWQGAGVSTEAFF. The CDR3, as DNA: TGCGCCAGCAGCTTCAAGCAGTGGCAGGGGGCGGGTGTAAGCACTGAAGCTTTCTTT.

The gene calls are TRBV20-1 and TRBJ2-3, with 10 bases matching TRBD2. From germline, CDR1 is DFQATT and CDR2 SNEGSKA (reference sequence). This CDR3 has 17 amino acids. With 2 bases clipped from V and 5 bases from J, the junction kept 13 bases outside the gene matches. The CDR3 nucleotides read TGCAGTGCTAGACGTAGCAGCGGGGGGGATGTTCTAGATACGCAGTATTTT. As protein: CSARRSSGGDVLDTQYF.